One and the same sample provided the 10 T cell receptor beta chains below, sequenced in a study of blood T cell repertoires in COVID-19. Method: immunoSEQ multiplex PCR; TCRdb's copy keeps in-frame clones and lacks some. The profile covers about 100,000 clones, with around 90% appearing a single time and about 2.9% taken by the ten largest. Sequencing was carried out using peripheral blood. The receptors originated from a man between 45 and 60 years old with active or convalescent COVID-19.

CDR3 coding DNA: TGTGCCAGCAGCTTGAAGGTGGCAGGGGGCGTTAACACTGAAGCTTTCTTT. Translated: CASSLKVAGGVNTEAFF. The V call is TRBV5-4, the J call TRBJ1-1; 8 bases match TRBD1. The CDR3 length is 17 residues. Per the germline V gene, CDR1 is SGHNT and CDR2 is YYREEE (reference sequence). Trimming at V came to 1 base and at J to 2 bases, leaving 10 bases not matched to a gene. Based on the CDR3 plus reference TRBV5-4 and TRBJ1-1, the full variable domain is ETGVTQSPTHLIKTRGQQVTLRCSSQSGHNTVSWYQQALGQGPQFIFQYYREEENGRGNFPPRFSGLQFPNYSSELNVNALELDDSALYLCASSLKVAGGVNTEAFFGQGTRLTVV.

This sequence joins TRBV28 and TRBJ1-1; TRBD1 aligns across 8 bases. This CDR3 is built from 15 residues. CDR1 is MDHEN, CDR2 SYDVKM, per germline. V shed 7 bases, J shed 3 bases, and the junction held 10 bases outside the gene matches. The CDR3 sequence: CASTRTGYEDTEAFF. CDR3 coding DNA: TGTGCCAGCACCCGGACAGGGTATGAGGACACTGAAGCTTTCTTT.

This clone has only a few counts. This chain uses TRBV2 with TRBJ1-2, with D unresolved. Germline assignment: CDR1 SNHLY and CDR2 FYNNEI. V shed 5 bases and J shed 5 bases, with 15 bases lying between them. The CDR3 contains 14 residues. This chain's CDR3 is CASSLDKGGYGYTF. The CDR3 DNA is TGTGCCAGCAGTCTCGACAAGGGCGGGTATGGCTACACCTTC.

The V call is TRBV4-2, the J call TRBJ2-5; 8 bases align to TRBD1. Germline V CDR1 and CDR2: LGHNA, YNFKEQ. Germline trimming cut 4 bases from V and 3 bases from J; bases unmatched to any gene: 4. This CDR3 spans 14 amino acids. The CDR3 DNA reads as TGTGCCAGCAGCCTGGACAGGGCGGAAGAGACCCAGTACTTC. Residues: CASSLDRAEETQYF.

The chain links TRBV5-8 to TRBJ2-5, with 7 bases fitting TRBD2. V lost 0 bases, J lost 9 bases, and 11 bases stayed unmatched. Germline CDR1 and CDR2: SGHTS and YDEGEE. CDR3 length: 15 residues. This CDR3 reads CASSLAASAGRAQYF. The CDR3, as DNA: TGTGCCAGCAGCTTGGCCGCTAGCGCGGGGAGGGCCCAGTACTTC.

This clone was counted a single time. The rearrangement joins TRBV27 to TRBJ2-7, with D perhaps matching TRBD1 (6 bases). Germline CDR1 and CDR2: MNHEY and SMNVEV (reference sequence). The CDR3 runs to 14 residues. Deletions cut 5 bases from V and 4 bases from J, with 15 bases between. The CDR3 sequence is CASSLGAGEYEQYV. CDR3 DNA sequence: TGTGCCAGCAGTCTGGGAGCAGGGGAATACGAGCAGTACGTC.

This clone was seen a few times. The chain uses TRBV30 and TRBJ1-2; the match to TRBD1 covers 9 bases. The V and J ends lost 3 bases and 2 bases, in that order; junction bases with no gene match: 4. There are 14 residues in the CDR3. The germline CDR1 and CDR2 sequences are GTSNPN and SVGIG (reference sequence). The CDR3 DNA follows: TGTGCCTGGAGGAAGGGGACAGGGAACTATGGCTACACCTTC. Protein sequence: CAWRKGTGNYGYTF.

Written as DNA, the CDR3 is TGTGCCAGCAGCGTTGGGACATTCGATGGAAACACCATATATTTT. The encoded protein is CASSVGTFDGNTIYF. The rearrangement links TRBV9 to TRBJ1-3; D possibly corresponds to TRBD1 (6 bases). Germline loops: CDR1 SGDLS, CDR2 YYNGEE. CDR3 length: 15 residues. Trimming removed 2 bases from V and 3 bases from J, with 12 bases in between.

The rearrangement uses TRBV28 and TRBJ2-1; TRBD2 matches at 7 bases. CDR1 is MDHEN, CDR2 SYDVKM, per germline. The length of the CDR3 is 13 residues. The J segment lost 7 bases and the V segment lost 7 bases, leaving 7 bases of the junction unmatched. The CDR3 region is CASIRGERNEQFF. DNA for the CDR3: TGTGCCAGCATCCGGGGGGAAAGGAATGAGCAGTTCTTC.

This rearrangement joins TRBV6-5 to TRBJ1-2; 8 nucleotides line up with TRBD1. After removal of 7 bases from V and 7 bases from J, the junction contained 5 bases not matched to a gene. Germline V gives CDR1 MNHEY, CDR2 SVGAGI. The CDR3 loop spans 12 amino acids. Here the CDR3 reads CASTGGFPGYTF. The CDR3 region has the DNA TGTGCCAGCACAGGGGGCTTTCCTGGCTACACCTTC.